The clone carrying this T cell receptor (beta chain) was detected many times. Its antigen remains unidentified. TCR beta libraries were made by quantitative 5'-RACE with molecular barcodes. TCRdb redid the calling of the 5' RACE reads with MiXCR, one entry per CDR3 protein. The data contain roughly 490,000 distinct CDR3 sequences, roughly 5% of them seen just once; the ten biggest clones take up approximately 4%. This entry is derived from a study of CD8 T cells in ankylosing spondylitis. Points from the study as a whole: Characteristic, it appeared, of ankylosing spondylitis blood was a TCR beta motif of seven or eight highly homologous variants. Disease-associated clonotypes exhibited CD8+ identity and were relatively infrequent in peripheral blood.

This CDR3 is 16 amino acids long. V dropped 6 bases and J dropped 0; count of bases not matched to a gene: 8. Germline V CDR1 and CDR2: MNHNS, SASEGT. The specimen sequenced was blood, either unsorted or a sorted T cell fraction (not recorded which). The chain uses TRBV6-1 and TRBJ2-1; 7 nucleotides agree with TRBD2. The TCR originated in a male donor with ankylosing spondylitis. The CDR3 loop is CASRNLGGSSYNEQFF. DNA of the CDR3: TGTGCCAGCAGAAACCTCGGGGGGAGCTCCTACAATGAGCAGTTCTTC.